The clone carrying this TCR beta chain has at least ten counts. Its matching antigen is unknown. Ranging in age from roughly 6 to 100, the donors were healthy Caucasian individuals from Russia. The sample originates from a study of blood T cells in healthy people across ages. Study-level points and caveats: Researchers judged that diversity estimates from one million T cells fell short of true values.

V gave up 10 bases and J gave up 0 bases; unmatched junction bases: 9. Germline V gene sequence: CDR1 SNHLY, CDR2 FYNNEI. The CDR3 is 15 residues long. With a J-beta primer mix and a sample-barcoded 5' primer, a second PCR ran 7 to 11 cycles. TCRdb re-derived calls from the 5' RACE reads in MiXCR, one entry per CDR3 protein. The data show roughly 900,000 distinct CDR3 sequences, around 30% seen once. The rearrangement uses TRBV2 and TRBJ2-5, with 9 positions matching TRBD1. Source material: blood. The receptor was derived from an elderly woman in good health. The CDR3: CATRSQGAYQETQYF. CDR3 bases: TGTGCCACCCGGTCACAGGGGGCCTACCAAGAGACCCAGTACTTC.